This TCR beta chain came from a study of shared clonotypes between healthy human individuals. Study results and limitations: Rarefaction curves obtained for sorted subsets showed sequencing incomplete despite large depth.

The method was immunoSEQ multiplex PCR; TCRdb's version includes in-frame clones alone and lacks a portion of them. The sample yields approximately 1.5 million clones, approximately 98.5% seen once. With 5 bases removed from V and 4 bases from J, the gap between germline ends came to 15 bases. The CDR3 has 14 amino acids. The germline gives CDR1 SGHRS, CDR2 YFSETQ. Comment on this clone: Antigen specificity is unknown.

The chain couples TRBV5-1 to TRBJ1-1; D call uncertain. Specimen: naive CD4+ T cells sorted from blood. As for subset: CD45RA+ positively selected. This receptor was taken from a young man in good health. CDR3 bases: TGCGCCAGCAGTTCATACGTAGAGGCCACTGAAGCTTTCTTT. Its protein product is CASSSYVEATEAFF.